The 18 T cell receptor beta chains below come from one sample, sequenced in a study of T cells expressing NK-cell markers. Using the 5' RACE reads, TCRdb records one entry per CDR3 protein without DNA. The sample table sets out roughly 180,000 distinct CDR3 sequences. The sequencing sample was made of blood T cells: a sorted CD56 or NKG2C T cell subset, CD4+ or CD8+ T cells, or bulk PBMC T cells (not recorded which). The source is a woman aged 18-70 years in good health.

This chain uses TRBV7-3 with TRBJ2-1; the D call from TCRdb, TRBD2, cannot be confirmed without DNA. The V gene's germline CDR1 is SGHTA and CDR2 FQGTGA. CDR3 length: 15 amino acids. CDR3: CASSFLAGGRNEQFF.

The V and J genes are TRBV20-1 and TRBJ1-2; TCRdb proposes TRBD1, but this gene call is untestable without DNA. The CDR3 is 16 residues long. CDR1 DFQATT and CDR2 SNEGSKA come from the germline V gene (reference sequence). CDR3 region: CSARSLGAGEWAGYTF.

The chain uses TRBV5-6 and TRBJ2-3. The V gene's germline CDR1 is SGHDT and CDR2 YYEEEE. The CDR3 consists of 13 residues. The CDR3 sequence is CASSPIQTDTQYF.

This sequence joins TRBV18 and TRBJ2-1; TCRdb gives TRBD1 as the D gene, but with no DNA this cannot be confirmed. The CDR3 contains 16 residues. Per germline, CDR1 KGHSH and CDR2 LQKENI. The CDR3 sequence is CASSPRELPGYNEQFF.

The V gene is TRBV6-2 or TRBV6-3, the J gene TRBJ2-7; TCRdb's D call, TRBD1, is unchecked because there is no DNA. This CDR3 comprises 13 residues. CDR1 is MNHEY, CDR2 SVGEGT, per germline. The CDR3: CASSHRVPYEQYF.

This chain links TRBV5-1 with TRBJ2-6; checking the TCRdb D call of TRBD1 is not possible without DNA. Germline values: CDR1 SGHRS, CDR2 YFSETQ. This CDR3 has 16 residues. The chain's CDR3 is CASSARTASGANVLTF.

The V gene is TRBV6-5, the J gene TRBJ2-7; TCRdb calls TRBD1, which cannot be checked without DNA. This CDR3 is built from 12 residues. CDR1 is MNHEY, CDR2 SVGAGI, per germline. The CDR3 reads CASSYDRGKQYF.

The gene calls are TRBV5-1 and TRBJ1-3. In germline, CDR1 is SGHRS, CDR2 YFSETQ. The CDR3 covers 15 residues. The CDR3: CASSLSDNSGNTIYF.

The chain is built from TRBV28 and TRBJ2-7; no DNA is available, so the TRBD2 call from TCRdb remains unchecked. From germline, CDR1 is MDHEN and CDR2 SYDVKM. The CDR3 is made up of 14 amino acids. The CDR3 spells CASSTPSLYYEQYF.

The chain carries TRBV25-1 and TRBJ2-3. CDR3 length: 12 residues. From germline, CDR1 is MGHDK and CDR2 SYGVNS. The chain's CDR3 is CASRDSTDTQYF. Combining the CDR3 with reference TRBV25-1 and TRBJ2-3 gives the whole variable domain EADIYQTPRYLVIGTGKKITLECSQTMGHDKMYWYQQDPGMELHLIHYSYGVNSTEKGDLSSESTVSRIRTEHFPLTLESARPSHTSQYLCASRDSTDTQYFGPGTRLTVL.

The CDR3 sequence is CAWSATGNDEKLFF. This chain links TRBV30 with TRBJ1-4; as DNA is missing, the TRBD1 call by TCRdb cannot be tested. This CDR3 is built from 14 residues. Per the germline V gene, CDR1 is GTSNPN and CDR2 is SVGIG (reference sequence).

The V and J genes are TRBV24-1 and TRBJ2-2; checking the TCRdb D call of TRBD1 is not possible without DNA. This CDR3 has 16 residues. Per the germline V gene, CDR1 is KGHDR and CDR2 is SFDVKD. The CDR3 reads CATSDSRQGDTGELFF.

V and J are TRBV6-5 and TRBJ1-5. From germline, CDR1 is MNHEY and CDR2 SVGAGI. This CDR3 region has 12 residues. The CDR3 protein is CASSFANQPQHF.

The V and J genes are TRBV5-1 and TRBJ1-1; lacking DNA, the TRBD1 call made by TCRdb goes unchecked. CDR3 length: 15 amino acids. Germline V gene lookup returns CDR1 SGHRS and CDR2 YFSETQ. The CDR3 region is CASSLDLVGRSEAFF.

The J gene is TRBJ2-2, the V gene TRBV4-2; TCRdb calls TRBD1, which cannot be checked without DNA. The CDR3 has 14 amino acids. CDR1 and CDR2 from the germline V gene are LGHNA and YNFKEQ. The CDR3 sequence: CASSHGRGTGELFF.

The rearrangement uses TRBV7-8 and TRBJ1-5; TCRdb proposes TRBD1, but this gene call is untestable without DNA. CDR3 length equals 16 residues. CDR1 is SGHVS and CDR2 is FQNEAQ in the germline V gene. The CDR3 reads CASSQDSSLSNQPQHF.

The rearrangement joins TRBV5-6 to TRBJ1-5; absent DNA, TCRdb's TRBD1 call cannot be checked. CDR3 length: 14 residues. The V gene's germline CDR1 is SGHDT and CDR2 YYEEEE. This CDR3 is CASSQGRNNQPQHF.

CDR3 sequence reads: CASSSRMVPGPNEKLFF. The V gene is TRBV3-1, the J gene TRBJ1-4; TCRdb gives TRBD1 as the D gene, but with no DNA this cannot be confirmed. Germline-derived CDR1 and CDR2 are LGHDT and YNNKEL (reference sequence). This CDR3 has 17 amino acids.